This TCR beta chain was identified during a study of STAT5B mutations in CD4+ large granular lymphocyte leukemia. The protocol was immunoSEQ multiplex PCR, while the TCRdb copy is restricted to in-frame clones and leaves out a portion. The repertoire holds tens of thousands of clones, with roughly 65% as singletons. Germline V gives CDR1 SGHRS, CDR2 YFSETQ. The germline V and J ends were trimmed by 5 bases and 6 bases, with 13 bases remaining between them. This CDR3 has 13 residues. This TCR derives from a human donor in good health. V usage is TRBV5-1 and J usage is TRBJ2-3, with D tentatively TRBD1 (6 bases). The sample consisted of CD4+ T cells from blood buffy coats. Written as DNA, the CDR3 is TGCGCCAGCAGAACCACAGGGTGGGATACGCAGTATTTT. Its protein product is CASRTTGWDTQYF.